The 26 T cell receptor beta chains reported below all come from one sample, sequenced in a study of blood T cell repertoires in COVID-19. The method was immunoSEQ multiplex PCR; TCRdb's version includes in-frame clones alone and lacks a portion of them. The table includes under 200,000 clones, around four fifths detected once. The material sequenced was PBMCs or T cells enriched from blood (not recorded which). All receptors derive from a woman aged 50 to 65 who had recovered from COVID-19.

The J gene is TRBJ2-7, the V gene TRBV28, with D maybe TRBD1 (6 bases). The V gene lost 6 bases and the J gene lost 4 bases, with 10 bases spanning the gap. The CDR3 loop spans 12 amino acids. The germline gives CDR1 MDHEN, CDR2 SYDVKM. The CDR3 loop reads CASRGTYYEQYV. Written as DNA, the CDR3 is TGTGCCAGCAGGGGGACATATTACGAGCAGTACGTC.

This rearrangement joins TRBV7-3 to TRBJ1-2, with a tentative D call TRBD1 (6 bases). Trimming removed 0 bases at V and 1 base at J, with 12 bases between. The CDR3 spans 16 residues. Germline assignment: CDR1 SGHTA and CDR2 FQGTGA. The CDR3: CASSLTGQPRNYGYTF. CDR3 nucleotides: TGTGCCAGCAGCTTAACCGGACAGCCGCGTAACTATGGCTACACCTTC.

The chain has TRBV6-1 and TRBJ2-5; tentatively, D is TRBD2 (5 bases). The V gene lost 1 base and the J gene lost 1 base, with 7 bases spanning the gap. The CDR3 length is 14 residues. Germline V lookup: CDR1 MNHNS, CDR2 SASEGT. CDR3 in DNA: TGTGCCAGCAGTGAAGGGACTTCCCAAGAGACCCAGTACTTC. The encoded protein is CASSEGTSQETQYF.

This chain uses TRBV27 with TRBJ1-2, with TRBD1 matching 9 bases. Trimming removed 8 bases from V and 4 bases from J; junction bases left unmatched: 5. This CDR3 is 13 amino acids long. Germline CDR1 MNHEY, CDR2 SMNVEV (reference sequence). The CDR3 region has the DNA TGTGCCAGCCGACAGGGGGGATTCTATGGCTACACCTTC. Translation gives CASRQGGFYGYTF.

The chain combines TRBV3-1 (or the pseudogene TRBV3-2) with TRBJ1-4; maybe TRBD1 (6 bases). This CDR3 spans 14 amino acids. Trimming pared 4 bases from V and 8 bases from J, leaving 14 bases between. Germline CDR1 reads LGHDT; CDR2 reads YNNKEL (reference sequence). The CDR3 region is CASSPYRVDEKLFF. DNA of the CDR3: TGTGCCAGCAGCCCGTACAGGGTGGACGAAAAACTGTTTTTT.

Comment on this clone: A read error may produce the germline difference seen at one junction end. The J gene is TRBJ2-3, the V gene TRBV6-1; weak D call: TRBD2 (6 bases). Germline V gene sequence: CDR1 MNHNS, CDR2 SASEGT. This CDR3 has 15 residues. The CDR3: CSSSEMGGSTDTQYF. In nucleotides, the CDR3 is TGTTCCAGCAGTGAGATGGGGGGTAGCACAGATACGCAGTATTTT.

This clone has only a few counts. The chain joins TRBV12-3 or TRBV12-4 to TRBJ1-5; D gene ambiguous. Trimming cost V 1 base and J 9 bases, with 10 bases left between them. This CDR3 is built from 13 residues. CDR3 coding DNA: TGTGCCAGCAGTTTAGACGCTGCGAGGCCCCAGCATTTT. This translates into CASSLDAARPQHF.

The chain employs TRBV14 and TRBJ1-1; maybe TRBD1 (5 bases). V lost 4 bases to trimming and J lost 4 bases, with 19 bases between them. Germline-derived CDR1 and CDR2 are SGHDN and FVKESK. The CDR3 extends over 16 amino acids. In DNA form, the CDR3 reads TGTGCCAGCAGCCGTGGAGGGGTGGGGGAGGCCACTGAAGCTTTCTTT. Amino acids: CASSRGGVGEATEAFF.

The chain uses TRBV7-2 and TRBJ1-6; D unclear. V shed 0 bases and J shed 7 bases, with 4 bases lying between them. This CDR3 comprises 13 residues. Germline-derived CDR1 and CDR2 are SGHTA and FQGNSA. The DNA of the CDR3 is TGTGCCAGCAGCTTAGCGTCGAATTCACCCCTCCACTTT. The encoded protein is CASSLASNSPLHF.

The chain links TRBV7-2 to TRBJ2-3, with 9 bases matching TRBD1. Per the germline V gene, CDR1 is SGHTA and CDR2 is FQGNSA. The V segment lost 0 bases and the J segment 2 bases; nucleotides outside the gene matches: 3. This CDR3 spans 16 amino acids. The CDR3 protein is CASSLAGTGFTDTQYF. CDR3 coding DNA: TGTGCCAGCAGCTTAGCCGGGACAGGGTTCACAGATACGCAGTATTTT.

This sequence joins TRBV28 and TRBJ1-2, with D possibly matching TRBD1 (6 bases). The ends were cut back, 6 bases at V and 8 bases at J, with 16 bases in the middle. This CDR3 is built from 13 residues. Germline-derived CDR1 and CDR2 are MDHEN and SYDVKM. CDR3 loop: CASSTRGGRGYTF. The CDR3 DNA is TGTGCCAGCAGCACGAGGGGGGGCCGCGGCTACACCTTC.

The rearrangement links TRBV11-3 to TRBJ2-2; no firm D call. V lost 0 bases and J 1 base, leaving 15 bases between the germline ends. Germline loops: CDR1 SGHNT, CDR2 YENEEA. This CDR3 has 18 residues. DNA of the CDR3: TGTGCCAGCAGCTTAGATCCCTGGCCTCAAGAGAACACCGGGGAGCTGTTTTTT. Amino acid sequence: CASSLDPWPQENTGELFF.

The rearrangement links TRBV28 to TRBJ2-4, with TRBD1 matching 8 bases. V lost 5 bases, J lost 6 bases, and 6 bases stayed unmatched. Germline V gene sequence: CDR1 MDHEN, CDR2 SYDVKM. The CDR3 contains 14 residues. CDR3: CASSPAGGGNIQYF. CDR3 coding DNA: TGTGCCAGCAGTCCCGCAGGGGGCGGAAACATTCAGTACTTC.

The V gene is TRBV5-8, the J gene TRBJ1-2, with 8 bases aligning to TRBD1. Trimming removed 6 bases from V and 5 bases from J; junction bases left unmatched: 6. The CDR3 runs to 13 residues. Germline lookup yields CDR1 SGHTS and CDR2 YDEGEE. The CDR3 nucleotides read TGTGCCAGCACCCCGGGACAGGAATATGGCTACACCTTC. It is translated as CASTPGQEYGYTF. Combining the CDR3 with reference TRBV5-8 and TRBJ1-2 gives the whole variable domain EAGVTQSPTHLIKTRGQQATLRCSPISGHTSVYWYQQALGLGLQFLLWYDEGEERNRGNFPPRFSGRQFPNYSSELNVNALELEDSALYLCASTPGQEYGYTFGSGTRLTVV.

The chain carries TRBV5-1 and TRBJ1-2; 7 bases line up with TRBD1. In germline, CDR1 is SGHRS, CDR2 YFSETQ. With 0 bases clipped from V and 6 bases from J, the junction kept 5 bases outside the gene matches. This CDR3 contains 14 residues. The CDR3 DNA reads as TGCGCCAGCAGCTTGGCCACTACAGGGGATGGCTACACCTTC. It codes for CASSLATTGDGYTF. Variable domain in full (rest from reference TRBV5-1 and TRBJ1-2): KAGVTQTPRYLIKTRGQQVTLSCSPISGHRSVSWYQQTPGQGLQFLFEYFSETQRNKGNFPGRFSGRQFSNSRSEMNVSTLELGDSALYLCASSLATTGDGYTFGSGTRLTVV.

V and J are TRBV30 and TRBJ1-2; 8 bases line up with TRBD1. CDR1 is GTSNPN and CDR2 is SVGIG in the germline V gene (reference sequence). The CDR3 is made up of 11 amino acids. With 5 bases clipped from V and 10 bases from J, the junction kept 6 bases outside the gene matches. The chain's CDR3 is CAWGPGQAYTF. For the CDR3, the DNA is TGTGCCTGGGGGCCGGGACAGGCCTACACCTTC. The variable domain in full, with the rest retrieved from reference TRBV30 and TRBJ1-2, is SQTIHQWPATLVQPVGSPLSLECTVEGTSNPNLYWYRQAAGRGLQLLFYSVGIGQISSEVPQNLSASRPQDRQFILSSKKLLLSDSGFYLCAWGPGQAYTFGSGTRLTVV.

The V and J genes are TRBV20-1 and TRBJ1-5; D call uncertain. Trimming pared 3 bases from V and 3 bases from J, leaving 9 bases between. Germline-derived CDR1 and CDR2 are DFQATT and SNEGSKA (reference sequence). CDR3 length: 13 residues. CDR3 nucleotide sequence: TGCAGTGCTAGTTCTATCCCCAATCAGCCCCAGCATTTT. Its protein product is CSASSIPNQPQHF.

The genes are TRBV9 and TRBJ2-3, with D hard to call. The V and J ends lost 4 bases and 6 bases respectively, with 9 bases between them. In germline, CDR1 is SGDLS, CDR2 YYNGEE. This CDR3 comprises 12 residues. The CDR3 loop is CASSPNWDTQYF. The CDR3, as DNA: TGTGCCAGCAGCCCCAACTGGGATACGCAGTATTTT.

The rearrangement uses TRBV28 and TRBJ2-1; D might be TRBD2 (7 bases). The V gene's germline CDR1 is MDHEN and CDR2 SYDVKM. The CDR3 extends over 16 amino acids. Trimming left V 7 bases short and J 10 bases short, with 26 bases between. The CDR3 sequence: CASMSDRGAPLREQFF. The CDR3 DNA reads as TGTGCCAGCATGTCCGATCGGGGGGCCCCGTTGAGGGAGCAGTTCTTC. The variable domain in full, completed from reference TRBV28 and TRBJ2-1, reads DVKVTQSSRYLVKRTGEKVFLECVQDMDHENMFWYRQDPGLGLRLIYFSYDVKMKEKGDIPEGYSVSREKKERFSLILESASTNQTSMYLCASMSDRGAPLREQFFGPGTRLTVL.

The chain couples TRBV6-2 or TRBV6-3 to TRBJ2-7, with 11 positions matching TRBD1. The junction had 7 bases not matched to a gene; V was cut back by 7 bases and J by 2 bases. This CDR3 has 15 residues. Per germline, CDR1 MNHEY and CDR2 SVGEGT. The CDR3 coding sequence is TGTGCCAGCAACCCCGGGACAGGGGGGACCTACGAGCAGTACGTC. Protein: CASNPGTGGTYEQYV.

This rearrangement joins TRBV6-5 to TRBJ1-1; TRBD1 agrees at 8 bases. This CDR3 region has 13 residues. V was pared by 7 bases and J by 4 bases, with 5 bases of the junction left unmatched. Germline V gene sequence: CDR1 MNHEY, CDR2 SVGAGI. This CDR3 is CASKGQGFTEAFF. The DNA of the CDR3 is TGTGCCAGCAAAGGACAGGGATTCACTGAAGCTTTCTTT.

In DNA form, the CDR3 reads TGTGCCAGCAGTTCCCTCCCGATGGGCGCAGATACGCAGTATTTT. Its protein product is CASSSLPMGADTQYF. V and J are TRBV27 and TRBJ2-3; D is uncertain. Germline CDR1 is MNHEY and CDR2 is SMNVEV (reference sequence). V lost 4 bases to trimming and J lost 4 bases, with 15 bases between them. CDR3 length equals 15 residues.

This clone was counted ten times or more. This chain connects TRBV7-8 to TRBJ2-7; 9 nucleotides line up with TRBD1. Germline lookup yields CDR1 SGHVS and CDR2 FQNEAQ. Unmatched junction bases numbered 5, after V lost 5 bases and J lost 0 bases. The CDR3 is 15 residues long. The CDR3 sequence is CASSEGQGPSYEQYV. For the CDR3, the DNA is TGTGCCAGCAGCGAGGGACAGGGACCCTCCTACGAGCAGTACGTC.

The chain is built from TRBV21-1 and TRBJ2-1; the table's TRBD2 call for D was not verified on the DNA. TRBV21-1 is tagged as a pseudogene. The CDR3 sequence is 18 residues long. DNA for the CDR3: TGTGCCAGCAGCAAAGAAATTAGCGGGAGGCCCGCTTACAATGAGCAGTTCTTC. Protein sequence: CASSKEISGRPAYNEQFF.

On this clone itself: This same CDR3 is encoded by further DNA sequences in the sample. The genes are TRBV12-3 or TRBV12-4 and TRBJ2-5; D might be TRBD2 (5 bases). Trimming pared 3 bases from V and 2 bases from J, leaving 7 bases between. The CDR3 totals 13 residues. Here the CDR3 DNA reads TGTGCCAGCAGTTTGAGGGAGCAAGAGACCCAGTACTTC. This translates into CASSLREQETQYF.

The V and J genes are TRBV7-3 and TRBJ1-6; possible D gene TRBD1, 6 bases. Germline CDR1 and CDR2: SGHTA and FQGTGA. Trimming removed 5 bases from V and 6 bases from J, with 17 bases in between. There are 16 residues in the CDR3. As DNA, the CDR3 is TGTGCCAGCAGCCTGACAGGTGACCGTATTAATTCACCCCTCCACTTT. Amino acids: CASSLTGDRINSPLHF.